The 2 T cell receptor beta chains given below trace back to one sample, sequenced in a study of siplizumab effects on memory and regulatory T cells. TCRdb's table, derived via immunoSEQ multiplex PCR, lists solely in-frame clones and lacks some. Among around 100,000 clones listed, approximately 90% were seen once. Material for sequencing was CD4+ T cells sorted from blood. The receptors were gathered from a human donor in good health.

In DNA, the CDR3 is TGTGCCAGCAGTCCGCGGACAGGTCGGGAGACCCAGTACTTC. Protein product: CASSPRTGRETQYF. The V and J genes are TRBV27 and TRBJ2-5, with 7 bases lining up with TRBD1. This CDR3 spans 14 amino acids. The J segment lost 5 bases and the V segment lost 5 bases, leaving 8 bases of the junction unmatched. The germline gives CDR1 MNHEY, CDR2 SMNVEV (reference sequence).

V is TRBV7-9 and J is TRBJ2-7; 11 nucleotides match TRBD2. Germline-derived CDR1 and CDR2 are SEHNR and FQNEAQ (reference sequence). The CDR3 runs to 16 residues. J gave up 0 bases and V 4 bases, and 5 bases lay outside the gene matches. CDR3 sequence reads: CASSSFTSGSSYEQYF. In DNA form, the CDR3 reads TGTGCCAGCAGCTCATTCACTAGCGGGAGCTCCTACGAGCAGTACTTC.